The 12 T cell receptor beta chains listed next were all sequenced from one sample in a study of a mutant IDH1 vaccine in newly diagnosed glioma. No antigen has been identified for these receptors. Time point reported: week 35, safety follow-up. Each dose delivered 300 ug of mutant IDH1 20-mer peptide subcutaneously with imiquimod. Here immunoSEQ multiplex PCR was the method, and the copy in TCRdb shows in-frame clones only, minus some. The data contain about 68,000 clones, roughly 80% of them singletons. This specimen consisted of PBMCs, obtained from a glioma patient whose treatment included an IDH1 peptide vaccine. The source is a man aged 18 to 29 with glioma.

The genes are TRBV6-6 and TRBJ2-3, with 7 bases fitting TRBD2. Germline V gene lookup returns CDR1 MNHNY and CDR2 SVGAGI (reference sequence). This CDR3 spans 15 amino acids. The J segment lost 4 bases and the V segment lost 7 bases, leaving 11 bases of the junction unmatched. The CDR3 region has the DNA TGTGCCAGCAATTGGGTTGCGGGAGACTCAGATACGCAGTATTTT. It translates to CASNWVAGDSDTQYF.

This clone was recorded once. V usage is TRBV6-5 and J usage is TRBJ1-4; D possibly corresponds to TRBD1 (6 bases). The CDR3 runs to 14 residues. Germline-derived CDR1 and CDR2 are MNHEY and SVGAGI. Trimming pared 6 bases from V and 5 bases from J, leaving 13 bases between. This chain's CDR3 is CASREGGLNEKLFF. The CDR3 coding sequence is TGTGCCAGCAGGGAGGGGGGATTGAATGAAAAACTGTTTTTT.

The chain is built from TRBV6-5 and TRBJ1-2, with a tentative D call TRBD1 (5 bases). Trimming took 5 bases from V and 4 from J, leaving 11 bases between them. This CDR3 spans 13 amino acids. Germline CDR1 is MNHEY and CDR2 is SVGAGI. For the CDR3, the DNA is TGTGCCAGCAGTACGAGGGGTATCTATGGCTACACCTTC. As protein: CASSTRGIYGYTF.

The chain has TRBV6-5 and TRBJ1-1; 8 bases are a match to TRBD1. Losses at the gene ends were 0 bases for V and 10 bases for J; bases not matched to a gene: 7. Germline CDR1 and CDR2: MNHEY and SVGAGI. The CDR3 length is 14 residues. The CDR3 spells CASSYSGQGVGAFF. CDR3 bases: TGTGCCAGCAGTTACTCTGGACAGGGAGTGGGAGCTTTCTTT.

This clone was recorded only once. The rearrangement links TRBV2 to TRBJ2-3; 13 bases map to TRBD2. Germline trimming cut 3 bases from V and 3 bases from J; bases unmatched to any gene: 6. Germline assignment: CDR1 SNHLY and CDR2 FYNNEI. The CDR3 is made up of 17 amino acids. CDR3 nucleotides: TGTGCCAGCAGTGATCCGGGACTAGCGGGGCAAACAGATACGCAGTATTTT. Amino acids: CASSDPGLAGQTDTQYF.

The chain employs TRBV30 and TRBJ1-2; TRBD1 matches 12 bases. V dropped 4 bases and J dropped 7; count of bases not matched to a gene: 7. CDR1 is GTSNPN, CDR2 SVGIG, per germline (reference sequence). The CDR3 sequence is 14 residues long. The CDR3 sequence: CAWTPGQGALGYTF. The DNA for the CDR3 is TGTGCCTGGACACCGGGACAGGGGGCACTTGGCTACACCTTC.

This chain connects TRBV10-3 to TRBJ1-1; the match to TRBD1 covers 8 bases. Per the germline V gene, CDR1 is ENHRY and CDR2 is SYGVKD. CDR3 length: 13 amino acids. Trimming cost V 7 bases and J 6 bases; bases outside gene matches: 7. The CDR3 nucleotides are TGTGCCATCAAGGCAGGGGGCATCCCTGAAGCTTTCTTT. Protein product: CAIKAGGIPEAFF.

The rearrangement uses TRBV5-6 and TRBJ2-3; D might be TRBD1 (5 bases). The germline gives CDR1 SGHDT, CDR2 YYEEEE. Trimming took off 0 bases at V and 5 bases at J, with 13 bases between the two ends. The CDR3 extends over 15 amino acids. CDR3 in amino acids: CASSLGAGREDTQYF. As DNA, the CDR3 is TGTGCCAGCAGCTTGGGGGCCGGCAGGGAAGATACGCAGTATTTT. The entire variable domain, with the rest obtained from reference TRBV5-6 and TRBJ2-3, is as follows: DAGVTQSPTHLIKTRGQQVTLRCSPKSGHDTVSWYQQALGQGPQFIFQYYEEEERQRGNFPDRFSGHQFPNYSSELNVNALLLGDSALYLCASSLGAGREDTQYFGPGTRLTVL.

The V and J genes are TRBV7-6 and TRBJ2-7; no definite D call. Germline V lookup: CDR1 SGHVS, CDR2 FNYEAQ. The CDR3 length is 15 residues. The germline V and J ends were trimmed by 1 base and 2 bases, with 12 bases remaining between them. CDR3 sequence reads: CASSLESRPTYEQYF. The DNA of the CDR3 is TGTGCCAGCAGCTTAGAATCTCGCCCAACCTACGAGCAGTACTTC.

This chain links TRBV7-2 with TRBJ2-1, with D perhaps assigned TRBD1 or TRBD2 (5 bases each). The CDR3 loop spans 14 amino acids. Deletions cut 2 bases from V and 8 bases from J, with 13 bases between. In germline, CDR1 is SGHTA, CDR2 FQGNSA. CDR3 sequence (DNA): TGTGCCAGCAGCTTAACGGGACCCCTCGATGAGCAGTTCTTC. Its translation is CASSLTGPLDEQFF. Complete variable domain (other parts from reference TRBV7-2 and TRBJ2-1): GAGVSQSPSNKVTEKGKDVELRCDPISGHTALYWYRQSLGQGLEFLIYFQGNSAPDKSGLPSDRFSAERTGGSVSTLTIQRTQQEDSAVYLCASSLTGPLDEQFFGPGTRLTVL.

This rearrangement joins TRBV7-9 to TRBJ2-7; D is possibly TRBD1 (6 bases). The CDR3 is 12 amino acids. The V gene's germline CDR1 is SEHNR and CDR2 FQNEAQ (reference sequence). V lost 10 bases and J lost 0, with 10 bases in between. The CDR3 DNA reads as TGTGCCACAGGGGATTCCTCCTACGAGCAGTACTTC. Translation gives CATGDSSYEQYF.

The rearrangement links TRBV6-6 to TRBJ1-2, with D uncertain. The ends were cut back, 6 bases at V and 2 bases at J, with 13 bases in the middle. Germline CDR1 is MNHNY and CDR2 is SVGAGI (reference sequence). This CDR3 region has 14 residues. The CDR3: CASRPSSLNYGYTF. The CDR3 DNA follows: TGTGCCAGCAGACCCTCCTCATTAAACTATGGCTACACCTTC.